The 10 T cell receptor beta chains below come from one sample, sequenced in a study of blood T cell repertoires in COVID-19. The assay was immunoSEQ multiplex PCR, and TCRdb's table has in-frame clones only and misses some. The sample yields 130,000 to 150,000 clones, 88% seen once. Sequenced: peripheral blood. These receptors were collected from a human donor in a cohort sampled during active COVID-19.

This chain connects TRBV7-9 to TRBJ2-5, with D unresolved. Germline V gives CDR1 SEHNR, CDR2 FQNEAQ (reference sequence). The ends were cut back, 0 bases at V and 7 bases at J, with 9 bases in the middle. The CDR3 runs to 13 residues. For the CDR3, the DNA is TGTGCCAGCAGCTTAGCGGCCTCGGGGACCCAGTACTTC. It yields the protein CASSLAASGTQYF.

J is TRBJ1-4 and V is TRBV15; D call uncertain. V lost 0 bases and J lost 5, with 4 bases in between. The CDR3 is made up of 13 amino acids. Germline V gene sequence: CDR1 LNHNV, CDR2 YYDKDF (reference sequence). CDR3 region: CATSRDSNEKLFF. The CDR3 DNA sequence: TGTGCCACCAGCAGAGATTCGAATGAAAAACTGTTTTTT. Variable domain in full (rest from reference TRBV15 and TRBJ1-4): DAMVIQNPRYQVTQFGKPVTLSCSQTLNHNVMYWYQQKSSQAPKLLFHYYDKDFNNEADTPDNFQSRRPNTSFCFLDIRSPGLGDTAMYLCATSRDSNEKLFFGSGTQLSVL.

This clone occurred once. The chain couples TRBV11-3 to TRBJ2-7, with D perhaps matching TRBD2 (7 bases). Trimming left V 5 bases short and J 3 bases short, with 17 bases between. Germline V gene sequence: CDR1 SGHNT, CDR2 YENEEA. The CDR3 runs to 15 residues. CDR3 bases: TGTGCCAGCAGCCCTGCGGGGGCCTGGTTCTACGAGCAGTACTTC. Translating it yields CASSPAGAWFYEQYF.

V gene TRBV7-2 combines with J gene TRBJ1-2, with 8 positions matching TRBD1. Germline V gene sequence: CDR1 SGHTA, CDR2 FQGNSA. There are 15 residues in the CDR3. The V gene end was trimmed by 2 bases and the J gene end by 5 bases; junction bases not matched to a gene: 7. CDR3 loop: CASSLSRRQGYGYTF. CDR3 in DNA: TGTGCCAGCAGCTTAAGCCGAAGACAGGGGTATGGCTACACCTTC.

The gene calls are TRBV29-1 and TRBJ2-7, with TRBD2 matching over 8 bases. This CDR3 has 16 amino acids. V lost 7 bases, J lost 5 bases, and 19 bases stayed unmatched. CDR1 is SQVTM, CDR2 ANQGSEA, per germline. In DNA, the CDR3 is TGCAGCGCGCGGGGGGAGGGAGCCAAATCTACTAACGAGCAGTACTTC. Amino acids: CSARGEGAKSTNEQYF.

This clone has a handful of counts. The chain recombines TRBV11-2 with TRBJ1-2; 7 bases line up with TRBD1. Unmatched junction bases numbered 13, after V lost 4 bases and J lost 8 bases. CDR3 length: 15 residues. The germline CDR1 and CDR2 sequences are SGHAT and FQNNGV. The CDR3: CASSSPDRAGLGYTF. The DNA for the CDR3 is TGTGCCAGCAGCTCCCCAGACAGGGCCGGGCTAGGCTACACCTTC.

This CDR3 is CASTTGDEKLFF. CDR3 nucleotides: TGTGCCAGTACGACAGGGGATGAAAAACTGTTTTTT. This chain joins TRBV28 and TRBJ1-4; 8 bases are shared with TRBD1. Germline V lookup: CDR1 MDHEN, CDR2 SYDVKM. Trimming at V came to 9 bases and at J to 6 bases, leaving 3 bases not matched to a gene. This CDR3 is built from 12 residues. The full variable domain, its missing parts supplied by reference TRBV28 and TRBJ1-4, is DVKVTQSSRYLVKRTGEKVFLECVQDMDHENMFWYRQDPGLGLRLIYFSYDVKMKEKGDIPEGYSVSREKKERFSLILESASTNQTSMYLCASTTGDEKLFFGSGTQLSVL.

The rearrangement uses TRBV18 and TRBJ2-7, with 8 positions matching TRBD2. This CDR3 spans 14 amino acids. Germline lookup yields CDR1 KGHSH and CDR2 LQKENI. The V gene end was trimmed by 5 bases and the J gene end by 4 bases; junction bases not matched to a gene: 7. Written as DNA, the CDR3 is TGTGCCAGCTCAGAACTAGCGGTGAATTACGAGCAGTACTTC. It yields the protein CASSELAVNYEQYF.

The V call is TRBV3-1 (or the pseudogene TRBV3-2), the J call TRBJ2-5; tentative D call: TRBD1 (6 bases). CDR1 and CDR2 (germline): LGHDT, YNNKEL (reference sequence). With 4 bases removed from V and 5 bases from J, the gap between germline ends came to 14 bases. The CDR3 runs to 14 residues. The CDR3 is CASSRRERGETQYF. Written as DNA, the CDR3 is TGTGCCAGCAGCCGCAGAGAAAGGGGGGAGACCCAGTACTTC.

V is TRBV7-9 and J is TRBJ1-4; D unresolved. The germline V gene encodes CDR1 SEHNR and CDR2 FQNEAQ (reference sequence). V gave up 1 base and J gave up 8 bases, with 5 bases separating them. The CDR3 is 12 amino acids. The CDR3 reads CASSLEAEKLFF. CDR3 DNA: TGTGCCAGCAGCTTAGAAGCCGAAAAACTGTTTTTT. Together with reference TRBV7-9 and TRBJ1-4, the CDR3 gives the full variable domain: DTGVSQNPRHKITKRGQNVTFRCDPISEHNRLYWYRQTLGQGPEFLTYFQNEAQLEKSRLLSDRFSAERPKGSFSTLEIQRTEQGDSAMYLCASSLEAEKLFFGSGTQLSVL.